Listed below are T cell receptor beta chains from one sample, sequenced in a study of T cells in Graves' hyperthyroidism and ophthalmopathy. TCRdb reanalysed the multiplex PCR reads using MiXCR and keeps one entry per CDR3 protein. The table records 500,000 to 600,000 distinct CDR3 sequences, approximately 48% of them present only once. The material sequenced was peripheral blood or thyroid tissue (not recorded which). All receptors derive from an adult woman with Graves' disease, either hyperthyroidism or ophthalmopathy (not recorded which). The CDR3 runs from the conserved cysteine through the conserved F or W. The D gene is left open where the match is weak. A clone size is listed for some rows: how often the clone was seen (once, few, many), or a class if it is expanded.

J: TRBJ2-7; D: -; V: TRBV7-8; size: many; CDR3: CASSGGWGRGYEQYF; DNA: TGTGCCAGCAGCGGAGGGTGGGGGCGAGGCTACGAGCAGTACTTC
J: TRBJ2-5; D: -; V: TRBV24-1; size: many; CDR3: CATSETTGSQETQYF; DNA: TGTGCCACCAGTGAAACGACAGGTAGCCAAGAGACCCAGTACTTC
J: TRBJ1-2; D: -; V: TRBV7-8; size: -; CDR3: CASTLTGSGNGYTF; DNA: TGCGCCAGCACCCTAACGGGGAGTGGAAATGGCTACACCTTC
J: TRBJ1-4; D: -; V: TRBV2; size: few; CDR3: CASTPQGPNEKLFF; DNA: TGTGCCAGCACCCCCCAGGGGCCTAATGAAAAACTGTTTTTT
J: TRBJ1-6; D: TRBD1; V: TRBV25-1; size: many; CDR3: CASSSGTGGSSPLHF; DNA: TGTGCCAGCAGTTCCGGGACAGGGGGCTCTTCACCCCTCCACTTT
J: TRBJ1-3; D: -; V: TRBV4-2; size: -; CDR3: CASSRVDPGPGNTIYF; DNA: TGTGCCAGCAGCCGGGTGGACCCGGGGCCTGGAAACACCATATATTTT
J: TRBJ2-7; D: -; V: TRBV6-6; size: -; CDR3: CASSYSDGSLSEQYF; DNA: TGTGCCAGCAGTTACTCGGACGGGAGCTTGTCGGAGCAGTACTTC
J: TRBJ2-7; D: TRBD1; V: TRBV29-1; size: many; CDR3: CSPRDRDLEQYF; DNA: TGCAGCCCTCGGGACAGGGACCTCGAGCAGTACTTC
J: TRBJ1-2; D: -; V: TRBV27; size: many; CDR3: CASSSDSLYGYTF; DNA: TGTGCCAGCAGCTCAGACAGCCTCTATGGCTACACCTTC
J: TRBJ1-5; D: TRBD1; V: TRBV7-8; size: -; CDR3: CASSLDRVGWPQHF; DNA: TGTGCCAGCAGCTTGGACAGGGTTGGGTGGCCCCAGCATTTT
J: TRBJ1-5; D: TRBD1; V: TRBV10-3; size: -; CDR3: CASRKQGAFDQPQHF; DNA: TGTGCCAGCAGAAAACAGGGGGCTTTTGATCAGCCCCAGCATTTT
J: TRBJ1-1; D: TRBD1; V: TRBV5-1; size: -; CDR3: CASSVARTGWNTEAFF; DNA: TGCGCCAGCAGCGTTGCCCGGACAGGATGGAACACTGAAGCTTTCTTT
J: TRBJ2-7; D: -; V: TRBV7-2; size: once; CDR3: CASSLKGQSITLYEQYF; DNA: TGTGCCAGCAGCCTTAAGGGACAATCGATTACCCTCTACGAGCAGTACTTC
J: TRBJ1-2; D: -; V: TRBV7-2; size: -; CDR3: CASSPSRGDDYGYTF; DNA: TGCGCCAGCAGCCCATCTCGAGGGGACGACTATGGCTACACCTTC
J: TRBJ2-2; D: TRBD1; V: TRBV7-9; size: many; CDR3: CASSLAGTGDNTGELFF; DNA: TGTGCCAGCAGCTTAGCCGGGACAGGGGATAACACCGGGGAGCTGTTTTTT
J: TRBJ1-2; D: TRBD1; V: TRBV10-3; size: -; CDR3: CAIRPGQGPDYGYTF; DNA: TGTGCCATCAGGCCGGGACAGGGGCCGGACTATGGCTACACCTTC
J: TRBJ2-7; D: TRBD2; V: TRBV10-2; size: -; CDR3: CATALASGRDEQCF; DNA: TGCGCCACCGCCCTGGCTAGCGGGAGGGACGAGCAGTGCTTC
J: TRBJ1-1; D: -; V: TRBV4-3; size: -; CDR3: CASSQDSAGGIAFF; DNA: TGCGCCAGCAGCCAAGATTCGGCAGGAGGGATAGCTTTCTTT
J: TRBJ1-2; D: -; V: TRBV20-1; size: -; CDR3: CGWSSPMGYGYTF; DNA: TGCGGGTGGAGCTCCCCAATGGGCTATGGCTACACCTTC
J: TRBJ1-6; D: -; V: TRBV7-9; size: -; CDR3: CASEGDLRSPLHF; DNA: TGTGCCAGCGAAGGAGACCTGCGGTCACCCCTCCACTTT
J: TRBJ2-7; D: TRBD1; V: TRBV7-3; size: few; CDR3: CASSFSTGGFEQYF; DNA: TGTGCCAGCAGCTTCTCGACAGGGGGCTTCGAGCAGTACTTC
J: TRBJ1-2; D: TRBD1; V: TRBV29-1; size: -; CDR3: CSGSGGEGGYTF; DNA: TGCAGCGGCTCAGGGGGTGAGGGTGGCTACACCTTC
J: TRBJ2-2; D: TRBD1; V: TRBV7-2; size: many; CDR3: CASSWGQGNTGELFF; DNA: TGTGCCAGCAGCTGGGGACAGGGCAACACCGGGGAGCTGTTTTTT